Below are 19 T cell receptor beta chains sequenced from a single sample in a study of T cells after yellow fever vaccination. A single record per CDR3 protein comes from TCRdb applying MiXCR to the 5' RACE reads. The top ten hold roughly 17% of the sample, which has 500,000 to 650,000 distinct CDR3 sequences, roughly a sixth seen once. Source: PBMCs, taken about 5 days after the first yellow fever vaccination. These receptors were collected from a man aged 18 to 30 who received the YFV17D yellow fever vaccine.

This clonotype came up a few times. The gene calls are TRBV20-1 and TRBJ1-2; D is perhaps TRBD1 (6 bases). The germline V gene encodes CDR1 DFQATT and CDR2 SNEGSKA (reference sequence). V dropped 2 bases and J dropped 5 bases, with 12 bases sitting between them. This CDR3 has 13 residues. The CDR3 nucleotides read TGCAGTGCTAGATCCTCCGGACAGTATGGCTACACCTTC. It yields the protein CSARSSGQYGYTF.

Here the CDR3 DNA reads TGCAGCGTTGAGACAGGGACCGCTTACGAGCAGTACTTC. As protein: CSVETGTAYEQYF. This chain links TRBV29-1 with TRBJ2-7, with 7 bases identical to TRBD1. V was clipped by 3 bases and J by 4 bases; unmatched bases: 6. The CDR3 has 13 residues. Per germline, CDR1 SQVTM and CDR2 ANQGSEA.

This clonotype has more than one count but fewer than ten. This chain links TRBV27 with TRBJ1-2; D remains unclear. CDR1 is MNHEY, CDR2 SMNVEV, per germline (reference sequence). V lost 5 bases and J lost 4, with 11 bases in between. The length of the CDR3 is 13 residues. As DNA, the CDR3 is TGTGCCAGCAGTCTATACCCGCGCTATGGCTACACCTTC. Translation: CASSLYPRYGYTF.

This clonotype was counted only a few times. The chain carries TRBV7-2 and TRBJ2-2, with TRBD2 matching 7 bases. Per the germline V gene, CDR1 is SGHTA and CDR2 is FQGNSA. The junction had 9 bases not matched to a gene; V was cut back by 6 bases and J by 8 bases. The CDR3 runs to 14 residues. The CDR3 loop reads CASRGGTSAGELFF. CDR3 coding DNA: TGTGCCAGCAGGGGGGGGACTTCGGCGGGGGAGCTGTTTTTT.

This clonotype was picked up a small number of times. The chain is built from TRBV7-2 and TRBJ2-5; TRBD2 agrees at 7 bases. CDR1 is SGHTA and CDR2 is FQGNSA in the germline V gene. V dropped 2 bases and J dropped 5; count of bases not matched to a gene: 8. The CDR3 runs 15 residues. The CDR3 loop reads CASSLMGGSHETQYF. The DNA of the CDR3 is TGTGCCAGCAGCTTAATGGGGGGGTCTCACGAGACCCAGTACTTC.

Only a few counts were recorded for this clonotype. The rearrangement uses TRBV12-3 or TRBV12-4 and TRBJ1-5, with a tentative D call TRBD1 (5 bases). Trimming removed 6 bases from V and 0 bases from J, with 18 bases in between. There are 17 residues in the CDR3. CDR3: CASSPILGVHSNQPQHF. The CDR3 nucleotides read TGTGCCAGCAGCCCTATTTTGGGGGTCCATAGCAATCAGCCCCAGCATTTT.

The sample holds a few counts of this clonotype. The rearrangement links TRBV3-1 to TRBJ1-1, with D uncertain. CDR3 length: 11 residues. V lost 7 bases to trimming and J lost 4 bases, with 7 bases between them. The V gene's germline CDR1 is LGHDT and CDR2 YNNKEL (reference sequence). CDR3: CASISLTEAFF. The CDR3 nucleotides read TGTGCCAGCATCTCTCTCACTGAAGCTTTCTTT.

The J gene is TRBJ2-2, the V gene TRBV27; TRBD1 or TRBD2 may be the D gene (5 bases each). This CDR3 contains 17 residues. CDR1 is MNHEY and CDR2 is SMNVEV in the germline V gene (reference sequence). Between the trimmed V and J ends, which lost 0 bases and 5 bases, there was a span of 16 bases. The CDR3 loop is CASSLSLFRGVTGELFF. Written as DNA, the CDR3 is TGTGCCAGCAGTTTATCCCTTTTTCGAGGGGTGACCGGGGAGCTGTTTTTT.

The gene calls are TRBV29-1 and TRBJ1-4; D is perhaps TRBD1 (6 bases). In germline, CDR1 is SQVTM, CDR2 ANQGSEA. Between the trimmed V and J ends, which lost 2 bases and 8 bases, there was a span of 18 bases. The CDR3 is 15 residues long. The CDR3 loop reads CSVERRRGTLEKLFF. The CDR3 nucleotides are TGCAGCGTTGAAAGAAGGAGGGGGACACTAGAAAAACTGTTTTTT.

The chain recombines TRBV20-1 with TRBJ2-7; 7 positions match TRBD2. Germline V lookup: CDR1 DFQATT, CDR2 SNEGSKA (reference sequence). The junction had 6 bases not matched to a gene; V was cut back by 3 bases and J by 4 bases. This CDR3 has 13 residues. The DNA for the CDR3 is TGCAGTGCTAGGTGGGGGGGTCAGTACGAGCAGTACTTC. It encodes CSARWGGQYEQYF.

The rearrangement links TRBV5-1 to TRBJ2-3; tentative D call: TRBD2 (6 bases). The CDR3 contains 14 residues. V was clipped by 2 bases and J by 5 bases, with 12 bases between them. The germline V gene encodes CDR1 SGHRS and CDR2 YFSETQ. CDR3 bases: TGCGCCAGCAGCTTTACCCTCGGGAGAGATACGCAGTATTTT. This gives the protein CASSFTLGRDTQYF.

The CDR3 region is CASQLRERTEAFF. The DNA of the CDR3 is TGTGCCAGCCAGTTGAGGGAGAGGACTGAAGCTTTCTTT. The rearrangement uses TRBV12-3 or TRBV12-4 and TRBJ1-1; D is unclear. Deletions cut 8 bases from V and 5 bases from J, with 15 bases between. The CDR3 is made up of 13 amino acids.

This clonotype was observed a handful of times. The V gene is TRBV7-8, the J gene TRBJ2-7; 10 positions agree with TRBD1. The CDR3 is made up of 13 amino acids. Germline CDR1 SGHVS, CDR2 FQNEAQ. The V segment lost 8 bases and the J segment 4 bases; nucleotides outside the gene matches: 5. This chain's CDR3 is CASRAGQGYEQYV. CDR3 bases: TGTGCCAGCCGAGCGGGACAGGGGTACGAGCAGTACGTC.

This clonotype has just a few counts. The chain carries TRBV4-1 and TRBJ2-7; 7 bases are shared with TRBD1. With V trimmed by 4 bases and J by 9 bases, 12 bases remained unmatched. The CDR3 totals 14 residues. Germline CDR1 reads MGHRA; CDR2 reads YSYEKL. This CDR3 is CASSPGTELRGQYF. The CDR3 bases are TGCGCCAGCAGCCCCGGGACAGAACTACGAGGGCAGTACTTC.

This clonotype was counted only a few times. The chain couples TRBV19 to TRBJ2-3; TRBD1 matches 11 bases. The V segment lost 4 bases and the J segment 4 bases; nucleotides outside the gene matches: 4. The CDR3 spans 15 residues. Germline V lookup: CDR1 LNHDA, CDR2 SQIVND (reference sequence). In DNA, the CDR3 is TGTGCCAGTAGTACTGGGACAGGGGGTGCAGATACGCAGTATTTT. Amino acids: CASSTGTGGADTQYF.

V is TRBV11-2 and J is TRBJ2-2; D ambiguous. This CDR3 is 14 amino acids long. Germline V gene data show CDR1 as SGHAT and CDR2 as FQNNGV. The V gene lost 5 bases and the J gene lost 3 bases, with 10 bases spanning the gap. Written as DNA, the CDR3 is TGTGCCAGCAGCCCCTACTCCCACACCGGGGAGCTGTTTTTT. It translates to CASSPYSHTGELFF.

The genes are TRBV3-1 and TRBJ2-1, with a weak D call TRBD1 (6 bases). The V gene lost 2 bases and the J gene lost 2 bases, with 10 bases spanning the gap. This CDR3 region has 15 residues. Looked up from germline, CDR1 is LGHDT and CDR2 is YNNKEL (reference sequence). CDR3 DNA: TGTGCCAGCAGCCAAATGCCAGGGGCCTACAATGAGCAGTTCTTC. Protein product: CASSQMPGAYNEQFF.

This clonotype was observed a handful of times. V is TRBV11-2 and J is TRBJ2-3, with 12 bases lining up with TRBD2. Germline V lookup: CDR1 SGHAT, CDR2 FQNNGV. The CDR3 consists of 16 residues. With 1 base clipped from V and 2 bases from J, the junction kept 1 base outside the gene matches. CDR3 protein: CASSLGLAGATDTQYF. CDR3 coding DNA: TGTGCCAGCAGCTTAGGACTAGCGGGGGCCACAGATACGCAGTATTTT.

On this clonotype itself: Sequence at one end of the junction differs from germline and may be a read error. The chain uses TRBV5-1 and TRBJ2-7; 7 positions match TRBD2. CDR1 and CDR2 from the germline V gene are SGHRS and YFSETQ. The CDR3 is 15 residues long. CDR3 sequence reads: CASTLAGLPTYEQYF. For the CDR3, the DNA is TGCGCCAGCACCTTGGCGGGACTACCCACCTACGAGCAGTACTTC.